One and the same sample provided the 14 T cell receptor beta chains below, sequenced in a study of CD4 T cells in relation to SARS-CoV-2 and coronaviruses. No antigen has been identified for these receptors. TCRdb's copy holds only in-frame clones and misses some; the assay was immunoSEQ multiplex PCR. The table records more than 20,000 clones, approximately 82% of them present only once. The unexposed donors gave CD4+ T cells in about 2010-2019, prior to COVID-19. CD4+ T cells were isolated from the cells after roughly 11 days of culture. The sample consisted of CD4+ T cells from PBMCs, cultured in vitro. These receptors were collected from a human donor in good health.

The V gene is TRBV10-3, the J gene TRBJ1-1; TRBD1 is a possible D gene (6 bases). Germline V gene data show CDR1 as ENHRY and CDR2 as SYGVKD. Trimming took off 6 bases at V and 5 bases at J, with 16 bases between the two ends. The CDR3 sequence is 14 residues long. The CDR3 loop is CAISQDSSLTEAFF. The CDR3 DNA reads TGTGCCATCAGCCAGGACAGCTCTTTAACTGAAGCTTTCTTT.

CDR3 sequence (DNA): TGTGCCAGCAGCTTGGATTCCGAAGCTTTCTTT. Translating gives CASSLDSEAFF. J is TRBJ1-1 and V is TRBV5-5, with unresolved D. V lost 0 bases and J 8 bases, leaving 5 bases between the germline ends. Germline values: CDR1 SGHKS, CDR2 YYEKEE (reference sequence). This CDR3 region has 11 residues.

V usage is TRBV10-3 and J usage is TRBJ1-5; D is possibly TRBD1 (5 bases). The V end was cut by 4 bases, the J end by 4 bases, with 17 bases between. Looked up from germline, CDR1 is ENHRY and CDR2 is SYGVKD. This CDR3 is built from 16 residues. In nucleotides, the CDR3 is TGTGCCATCAGTGGGTCTGGGGCAGGGTTAAATCAGCCCCAGCATTTT. Translation: CAISGSGAGLNQPQHF.

This clone has just one count. The V gene is TRBV6-5, the J gene TRBJ2-3; a possible D gene is TRBD2 (5 bases). Germline-derived CDR1 and CDR2 are MNHEY and SVGAGI. The CDR3 length is 15 residues. The V end was cut by 6 bases, the J end by 2 bases, with 15 bases between. The DNA for the CDR3 is TGTGCCAGCAGGCGGGTCTCGCCTGTCACAGATACGCAGTATTTT. Translating gives CASRRVSPVTDTQYF.

This clone was seen a few times. The CDR3 region is CAISEGSGRQPQHF. CDR3 sequence (DNA): TGTGCCATCAGTGAAGGATCGGGGCGCCAGCCCCAGCATTTT. V gene TRBV10-3 combines with J gene TRBJ1-5; D is perhaps TRBD1 (5 bases). V lost 3 bases to trimming and J lost 7 bases, with 13 bases between them. The CDR3 length is 14 residues. Germline CDR1 reads ENHRY; CDR2 reads SYGVKD.

V usage is TRBV19 and J usage is TRBJ1-6; 8 nucleotides match TRBD1. The CDR3 totals 15 residues. V was clipped by 5 bases and J by 7 bases; unmatched bases: 7. The germline gives CDR1 LNHDA, CDR2 SQIVND (reference sequence). DNA for the CDR3: TGTGCCAGTAGTGACAGGGGATTTCGGAATTCACCCCTCCACTTT. Amino acid sequence: CASSDRGFRNSPLHF.

The chain has TRBV12-3 or TRBV12-4 and TRBJ1-2; D call uncertain. This CDR3 has 10 residues. V was trimmed by 5 bases and J by 5 bases, leaving 3 bases between them. This CDR3 is CASSLYGYTF. The CDR3 bases are TGTGCCAGCAGTCTATATGGCTACACCTTC.

The chain is built from TRBV6-5 and TRBJ1-2; D perhaps matches TRBD1 (6 bases). The CDR3 loop spans 14 amino acids. Germline V gene lookup returns CDR1 MNHEY and CDR2 SVGAGI. V was trimmed by 7 bases and J by 4 bases, leaving 16 bases between them. Here the CDR3 reads CASIGGARSYGYTF. CDR3 DNA sequence: TGTGCCAGCATCGGGGGGGCACGAAGCTATGGCTACACCTTC.

The chain couples TRBV6-4 to TRBJ2-6; unclear D gene. Germline CDR1 is MRHNA and CDR2 is SNTAGT. V lost 3 bases, J lost 2 bases, and 11 bases lay in between. There are 16 residues in the CDR3. The DNA for the CDR3 is TGTGCCAGCAGTGAATCGCCTGGGGCTGGGGCCAACGTCCTGACTTTC. It is translated as CASSESPGAGANVLTF.

The chain employs TRBV4-2 and TRBJ2-2; 11 bases fit TRBD2. Germline V gene sequence: CDR1 LGHNA, CDR2 YNFKEQ. The CDR3 covers 20 residues. Losses at the gene ends were 0 bases for V and 1 base for J; bases not matched to a gene: 10. The CDR3 sequence is CASSQDRIAGGLGNTGELFF. DNA of the CDR3: TGTGCCAGCAGCCAAGATCGCATAGCGGGAGGGCTAGGGAACACCGGGGAGCTGTTTTTT.

The J gene is TRBJ2-5, the V gene TRBV5-4; 7 bases align to TRBD2. The CDR3 spans 16 residues. The ends lost 1 base at V and 1 base at J; junction bases unmatched: 7. CDR1 and CDR2 (germline): SGHNT, YYREEE (reference sequence). DNA of the CDR3: TGTGCCAGCAGCTTGCGGACTATAGCGGGCCAAGAGACCCAGTACTTC. It is translated as CASSLRTIAGQETQYF. The entire variable domain, with the rest obtained from reference TRBV5-4 and TRBJ2-5, is as follows: ETGVTQSPTHLIKTRGQQVTLRCSSQSGHNTVSWYQQALGQGPQFIFQYYREEENGRGNFPPRFSGLQFPNYSSELNVNALELDDSALYLCASSLRTIAGQETQYFGPGTRLLVL.

The rearrangement links TRBV7-2 to TRBJ2-5, with 13 bases lining up with TRBD2. The V gene end was trimmed by 5 bases and the J gene end by 5 bases; junction bases not matched to a gene: 8. There are 16 residues in the CDR3. Germline CDR1 reads SGHTA; CDR2 reads FQGNSA. As DNA, the CDR3 is TGTGCCAGCAGCAGTAGACTAGCGGGAGGAAAGGAGACCCAGTACTTC. Translation: CASSSRLAGGKETQYF.

The chain couples TRBV19 to TRBJ1-1; a possible D gene is TRBD1 (5 bases). This CDR3 has 15 amino acids. V shed 4 bases and J shed 3 bases, with 15 bases lying between them. Germline CDR1 LNHDA, CDR2 SQIVND (reference sequence). The CDR3, as DNA: TGTGCCAGTAGTACTCTGGGGGGGTCGGACACTGAAGCTTTCTTT. Translated: CASSTLGGSDTEAFF.

V usage is TRBV27 and J usage is TRBJ2-2, with a tentative D call TRBD2 (6 bases). The CDR3 consists of 13 residues. The germline gives CDR1 MNHEY, CDR2 SMNVEV (reference sequence). The germline V and J ends were trimmed by 5 bases and 8 bases, with 12 bases remaining between them. For the CDR3, the DNA is TGTGCCAGCAGTCTCACCGGGGGTGGGGAGCTGTTTTTT. It yields the protein CASSLTGGGELFF.